Listed here are 9 T cell receptor beta chains from one sample, sequenced in a study of shared clonotypes between healthy human individuals. TCRdb's copy holds only in-frame clones and misses some; the assay was immunoSEQ multiplex PCR. Among hundreds of thousands of clones listed, just over 75% were seen once. Sequencing input: PBMCs. Receptors originate from a woman in her forties in good health. Some clones in this sample may be carry-over from other donors' samples.

The gene calls are TRBV7-6 and TRBJ2-1, with 11 nucleotides matching TRBD1. In germline, CDR1 is SGHVS, CDR2 FNYEAQ. V shed 5 bases, J shed 2 bases, and the junction held 20 bases outside the gene matches. The CDR3 is 21 amino acids. The CDR3, as DNA: TGTGCCAGCAGCCCCCAAGGACAGGGGGCTGGTGTGGAGTCCCCCTACAATGAGCAGTTCTTC. As protein: CASSPQGQGAGVESPYNEQFF.

The chain carries TRBV5-1 and TRBJ2-2; 10 bases fit TRBD2. CDR3 length: 17 amino acids. The V gene end was trimmed by 0 bases and the J gene end by 6 bases; junction bases not matched to a gene: 8. CDR1 is SGHRS, CDR2 YFSETQ, per germline. For the CDR3, the DNA is TGCGCCAGCAGCTTGGCCCTAGCGGGAGACCGGGCCGGGGAGCTGTTTTTT. This gives the protein CASSLALAGDRAGELFF.

The V gene is TRBV21-1, the J gene TRBJ2-7; TRBD2 reflects the table's D call only, with no check against the DNA. TRBV21-1 is a recognized pseudogene. This CDR3 has 16 residues. CDR3 sequence: CASSRISRDWAYEQYF. The CDR3 DNA is TGTGCCAGCAGCAGAATAAGCCGGGACTGGGCCTACGAGCAGTACTTC.

This chain links TRBV28 with TRBJ2-1; D might be TRBD2 (6 bases). Germline V CDR1 and CDR2: MDHEN, SYDVKM. There are 14 residues in the CDR3. V was cut by 6 bases and J by 3 bases, with 12 bases left in between. The DNA for the CDR3 is TGTGCCAGCAGCCTCGGGACTCGCTACAATGAGCAGTTCTTC. Translated, it gives CASSLGTRYNEQFF.

This clone was seen a few times. The V and J genes are TRBV5-1 and TRBJ2-7; 10 bases are a match to TRBD1. The CDR3 is 16 amino acids. Germline lookup yields CDR1 SGHRS and CDR2 YFSETQ. V lost 4 bases to trimming and J lost 5 bases; unmatched junction nucleotides: 12. This CDR3 reads CASSKEPGQGINEQYF. The CDR3 nucleotides are TGCGCCAGCAGCAAAGAACCGGGACAGGGGATCAACGAGCAGTACTTC.

The chain uses TRBV28 and TRBJ1-2; 10 bases fit TRBD1. The CDR3 sequence is 16 residues long. CDR1 is MDHEN, CDR2 SYDVKM, per germline. V trimming: 6 bases; J trimming: 2 bases; junction bases outside the gene matches: 9. The CDR3 reads CASSRPPGQGNYGYTF. CDR3 nucleotides: TGTGCCAGCAGCCGACCCCCGGGACAGGGGAACTATGGCTACACCTTC.

The chain employs TRBV5-1 and TRBJ1-2, with a tentative D call TRBD1 (5 bases). The CDR3 contains 15 residues. V was trimmed by 1 base and J by 7 bases, leaving 17 bases between them. Germline lookup yields CDR1 SGHRS and CDR2 YFSETQ. The CDR3 DNA reads as TGCGCCAGCAGCTTGATGGGTTCAGGGTTCAGTGGCTACACCTTC. This sequence encodes CASSLMGSGFSGYTF.

This clone was seen at least ten times. The gene calls are TRBV5-6 and TRBJ2-7; 8 nucleotides match TRBD1. CDR1 and CDR2 from the germline V gene are SGHDT and YYEEEE. This CDR3 has 12 amino acids. V trimming: 0 bases; J trimming: 13 bases; junction bases outside the gene matches: 6. CDR3 bases: TGTGCCAGCAGCTTGGGGACAGGGAAACACTACTTC. This translates into CASSLGTGKHYF.

This chain joins TRBV30 and TRBJ1-1; perhaps TRBD1 as D (6 bases). This CDR3 contains 12 residues. Trimming shortened V by 0 bases and J by 8 bases, and 10 bases separated the two germline ends. CDR1 GTSNPN and CDR2 SVGIG come from the germline V gene (reference sequence). CDR3 protein: CAWSVLGGEAFF. CDR3 DNA: TGTGCCTGGAGTGTTTTAGGGGGAGAAGCTTTCTTT.